The 9 T cell receptor beta chains in this list originate from one sample, sequenced in a study of cytomegalovirus exposure and HLA in healthy donors. The method was immunoSEQ multiplex PCR; TCRdb's version includes in-frame clones alone and lacks a portion of them. The profile covers 30,000 to 40,000 clones, with over 85% appearing a single time and around 3.2% taken by the ten largest. Sequencing was carried out using PBMCs. The receptors were gathered from a man in his late teens or twenties in good health and CMV-seronegative.

The gene calls are TRBV5-4 and TRBJ2-6, with D unclear. The V and J ends lost 4 bases and 2 bases respectively, with 19 bases between them. Germline values: CDR1 SGHNT, CDR2 YYREEE (reference sequence). The CDR3 has 18 amino acids. The CDR3 DNA reads TGTGCCAGCAGCCCGTTCGGGTCCCTCGGCGCTGGGGCCAACGTCCTGACTTTC. It translates to CASSPFGSLGAGANVLTF.

The V and J genes are TRBV11-2 and TRBJ2-1; D possibly corresponds to TRBD2 (6 bases). CDR1 and CDR2 (germline): SGHAT, FQNNGV. The CDR3 is 14 residues long. With 0 bases removed from V and 9 bases from J, the gap between germline ends came to 12 bases. The CDR3 is CASSLDLARFEQFF. Here the CDR3 DNA reads TGTGCCAGCAGCTTAGATCTAGCGAGGTTTGAGCAGTTCTTC. Full variable domain (remainder filled in from reference TRBV11-2 and TRBJ2-1): EAGVAQSPRYKIIEKRQSVAFWCNPISGHATLYWYQQILGQGPKLLIQFQNNGVVDDSQLPKDRFSAERLKGVDSTLKIQPAKLEDSAVYLCASSLDLARFEQFFGPGTRLTVL.

The chain uses TRBV19 and TRBJ1-5; possibly TRBD1 for D (6 bases). The germline gives CDR1 LNHDA, CDR2 SQIVND (reference sequence). The V gene lost 7 bases and the J gene lost 0 bases, with 13 bases spanning the gap. This CDR3 contains 15 residues. CDR3 DNA: TGTGCCAGTACCAGGGGCAGTATTAGCAATCAGCCCCAGCATTTT. Translated, it gives CASTRGSISNQPQHF. Drawing the rest from reference TRBV19 and TRBJ1-5, the complete variable domain is DGGITQSPKYLFRKEGQNVTLSCEQNLNHDAMYWYRQDPGQGLRLIYYSQIVNDFQKGDIAEGYSVSREKKESFPLTVTSAQKNPTAFYLCASTRGSISNQPQHFGDGTRLSIL.

This chain uses TRBV9 with TRBJ2-1, with D unresolved. V lost 0 bases and J 6 bases, leaving 13 bases between the germline ends. Germline CDR1 is SGDLS and CDR2 is YYNGEE. The CDR3 contains 15 residues. CDR3 sequence: CASSVVPEKSNEQFF. The CDR3 DNA reads as TGTGCCAGCAGCGTAGTCCCCGAAAAGAGCAATGAGCAGTTCTTC.

The V and J genes are TRBV28 and TRBJ2-7; 7 bases are shared with TRBD2. Trimming at V came to 2 bases and at J to 2 bases, leaving 3 bases not matched to a gene. Germline V lookup: CDR1 MDHEN, CDR2 SYDVKM. This CDR3 region has 14 residues. The CDR3 DNA reads as TGTGCCAGCAGTTTAGGCGGGAGCCCCTACGAGCAGTACTTC. Its protein is CASSLGGSPYEQYF. Based on the CDR3 plus reference TRBV28 and TRBJ2-7, the full variable domain is DVKVTQSSRYLVKRTGEKVFLECVQDMDHENMFWYRQDPGLGLRLIYFSYDVKMKEKGDIPEGYSVSREKKERFSLILESASTNQTSMYLCASSLGGSPYEQYFGPGTRLTVT.

CDR3 amino acids: CASSSKRGGVGTEAFF. In nucleotides, the CDR3 is TGTGCCAGCAGCTCCAAACGAGGGGGAGTTGGCACTGAAGCTTTCTTT. The chain couples TRBV7-4 to TRBJ1-1; a weak D match, TRBD1 (6 bases). Trimming pared 4 bases from V and 4 bases from J, leaving 19 bases between. Germline V lookup: CDR1 SGHVT, CDR2 SQSDAQ. This CDR3 has 16 residues.

This clone was counted only a few times. The V call is TRBV7-9, the J call TRBJ2-1; no clear D gene. The CDR3 is made up of 14 amino acids. The germline gives CDR1 SEHNR, CDR2 FQNEAQ (reference sequence). Between the trimmed V and J ends, which lost 4 bases and 0 bases, there was a span of 7 bases. This CDR3 is CASSSASSYNEQFF. The CDR3, as DNA: TGTGCCAGCAGCTCCGCCAGCTCCTACAATGAGCAGTTCTTC.

The rearrangement joins TRBV6-1 to TRBJ2-3; D is possibly TRBD2 (6 bases). CDR1 and CDR2 (germline): MNHNS, SASEGT. Between the trimmed V and J ends, which lost 1 base and 1 base, there was a span of 6 bases. The CDR3 spans 14 residues. The CDR3 loop is CASSEGGGTDTQYF. The CDR3 bases are TGTGCCAGCAGTGAAGGGGGGGGCACAGATACGCAGTATTTT.

The chain joins TRBV7-2 to TRBJ1-3, with TRBD1 identical over 7 bases. The CDR3 is 16 amino acids. The ends lost 5 bases at V and 4 bases at J; junction bases unmatched: 11. Germline lookup yields CDR1 SGHTA and CDR2 FQGNSA. The CDR3 coding sequence is TGTGCCAGCAGCCTTCGACAGGGAGGATGGGGAAACACCATATATTTT. This codes for CASSLRQGGWGNTIYF.